Detailed here is one T cell receptor (beta chain). This clone is labeled medium-sized (0.01 to 0.1%). Its antigen specificity is not known. Per-base qualities were not stored, and no clone one base away is much larger. The immunoSEQ assay was used both to sequence TRB CDR3 from tumor genomic DNA and to process the resulting data. TCRdb holds this immuneACCESS table with in-frame rearrangements only. Some clones are missing; in checked studies, unresolved V genes explain under half, and the rest has no known cause. Here the sample has roughly 14,000 clones; over 60% occur a single time. Of the sample, 17% falls within the top ten clones. The source of the sample is a study of T cell repertoires in Merkel cell carcinoma (dated by TCRdb to between 2018 and 2021). For context, the study as a whole: The study excluded patients who had received intralesional immunotherapy or systemic immune checkpoint blockade before the biopsy. MCPyV-specific clonotypes were first defined by tetramer sorting, cloning and paired TCR sequencing of expanded tumor-infiltrating lymphocytes. To be included, a participant needed a diagnosis of MCPyV-positive Merkel cell carcinoma and tumor-infiltrating lymphocytes that had been successfully expanded in vitro.

The CDR3 spans 15 residues, from the cysteine through the phenylalanine. Only CDR3 DNA is held: 45 bases, read in frame from base 1. Reading the germline V gene gives CDR1 SGHTA and CDR2 FQGNSA. Trimming at the junction amounts to 5 bases on V and 6 bases on J, and the germline ends lie 16 bases apart. Every study subject tested positive for serum antibodies to T-antigen and had biopsy-confirmed Merkel cell carcinoma that was MCPyV-positive. Genomic DNA was extracted from about 6 adjacent 10-micron frozen tumor sections without cell sorting or culture. Optimal cutting temperature compound was used to freeze tumor biopsy tissue measuring roughly 5 x 5 x 5 mm. In the frozen biopsy, scout sections stained with hematoxylin and eosin confirmed abundant Merkel cell carcinoma and infiltrating cells. Broad study findings and their caveats: The study did not examine normal tissue biopsies.

The TCR comes from an adult with Merkel cell carcinoma. The chain links TRBV7-2 with TRBJ1-4; no D gene call is confident. The material sequenced was tumor tissue. For the CDR3, the sequence is CASSARAQLDEKLFF. The sequenced DNA is TGTGCCAGCAGCGCCCGGGCACAGCTAGATGAAAAACTGTTTTTT.